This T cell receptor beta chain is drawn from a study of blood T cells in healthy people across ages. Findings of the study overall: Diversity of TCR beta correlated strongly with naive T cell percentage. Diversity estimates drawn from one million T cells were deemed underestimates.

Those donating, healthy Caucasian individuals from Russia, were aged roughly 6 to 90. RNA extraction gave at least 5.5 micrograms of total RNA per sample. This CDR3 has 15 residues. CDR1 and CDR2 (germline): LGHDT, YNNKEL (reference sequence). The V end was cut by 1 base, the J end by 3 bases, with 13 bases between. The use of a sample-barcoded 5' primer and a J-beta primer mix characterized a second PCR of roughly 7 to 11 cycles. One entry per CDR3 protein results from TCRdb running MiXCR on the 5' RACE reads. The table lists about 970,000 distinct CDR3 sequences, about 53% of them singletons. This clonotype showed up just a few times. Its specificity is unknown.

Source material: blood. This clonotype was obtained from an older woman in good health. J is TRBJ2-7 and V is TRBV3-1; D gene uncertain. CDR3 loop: CASSQVGKSHYEQYF. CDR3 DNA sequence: TGTGCCAGCAGCCAAGTGGGAAAGTCCCACTACGAGCAGTACTTC.